A selection of T cell receptor beta chains follows, all from one sample in a study of T cell repertoires in cytomegalovirus infection. TCRdb fed the reads into MiXCR, producing one record per CDR3 protein. The repertoire holds 150,000 to 200,000 distinct CDR3 sequences, with 28% as singletons. Sample: PBMCs. Source of these receptors: a human donor in good health (CMV status not recorded). Some clones in this sample may be carry-over from other donors' samples. The CDR3 runs from the conserved cysteine through the conserved F or W. Each record gives: clone size, D gene, J gene, V gene, CDR3 length, CDR3 DNA, CDR3 protein. D genes are given only for firm matches. Where a row states a size, it is once, few, many or the class of an expanded clone; other rows omit it.

>few|.|TRBJ1-1|TRBV5-1|13
TGCGCCAGCAGCTCCATGGACACCGCTGAAGCTTTCTTT
CASSSMDTAEAFF
>.|.|TRBJ1-4|TRBV6-5|15
TGTGCCAGCAGTTATGGTGCCCGGAATAATGAAAAACTGTTTTTT
CASSYGARNNEKLFF
>.|TRBD1|TRBJ1-2|TRBV20-1|14
TGCAGTGCTAGAGATGGGACAGTACTCTATGGCTACACCTTC
CSARDGTVLYGYTF
>.|.|TRBJ2-5|TRBV29-1|12
TGCAGCGTTGAGGGCTGGGGTGAGACCCAGTACTTC
CSVEGWGETQYF
>few|TRBD1|TRBJ1-5|TRBV30|14
TGTGCCTGGGGCCGGGACAGCTTCAATCAGCCCCAGCATTTT
CAWGRDSFNQPQHF
>many|.|TRBJ2-3|TRBV5-4|13
TGTGCCAGCAGCTCCCCTGAGCGAGATACGCAGTATTTT
CASSSPERDTQYF
>.|.|TRBJ1-1|TRBV20-1|14
TGCAGTGCCCCGGACAGTTTCTCAAACACTGAAGCTTTCTTT
CSAPDSFSNTEAFF
>.|.|TRBJ1-4|TRBV15|14
TGTGCCACCAGCAGACCTTGGCCAGATGAAAAACTGTTTTTT
CATSRPWPDEKLFF
>.|.|TRBJ2-1|TRBV5-1|14
TGCGCCAGCACGTTACCGGACAGTCACAATGAGCAGTTCTTC
CASTLPDSHNEQFF
>few|.|TRBJ1-1|TRBV9|13
TGTGCCAGCAGCGTAGCTCCGGAGTCCGAGGCTTTCTTT
CASSVAPESEAFF
>few|TRBD1|TRBJ2-7|TRBV5-1|15
TGCGCCAGCAGCCCGGGGGACAGGATCTCCTACGAGCAGTACTTC
CASSPGDRISYEQYF
>many|.|TRBJ1-2|TRBV7-2|12
TGTGCCAGCAGCTTACAGGGCTATGGCTACACCTTC
CASSLQGYGYTF
>.|TRBD1|TRBJ1-1|TRBV7-2|15
TGTGCCAGCAGCAGGGGGACAGGGTTGGATACTGAAGCTTTCTTT
CASSRGTGLDTEAFF
>.|TRBD1|TRBJ2-7|TRBV12-3/TRBV12-4|14
TGTGCCAGCAGTAAAGGGACAGGGGGTAGCGAGCAGTACTTC
CASSKGTGGSEQYF
>.|.|TRBJ1-1|TRBV12-3/TRBV12-4|14
TGTGCCAGCAGTTTAGATGAGGGAACCCCTGAAGCTTTCTTT
CASSLDEGTPEAFF
>.|TRBD1|TRBJ1-2|TRBV10-3|15
TGTGCCATCAGTGACCCGGGACAGCCTAGGAATGGCTACACCTTC
CAISDPGQPRNGYTF
>.|.|TRBJ1-2|TRBV19|13
TGTGCCAGTAGTCCCAGGGATGCCTATGGCTACACCTTC
CASSPRDAYGYTF
>few|TRBD1|TRBJ2-2|TRBV19|16
TGTGCCAGTAGTGTCGAGGGACAGGGGAACACCGGGGAGCTGTTTTTT
CASSVEGQGNTGELFF
>.|.|TRBJ2-1|TRBV13|18
TGTGCCAGCAGCACCTGGTCGGCAGGTGACAGCTCCTACAATGAGCAGTTCTTC
CASSTWSAGDSSYNEQFF
>.|.|TRBJ2-1|TRBV6-2/TRBV6-3|16
TGTGCCAGCAGGCGATTAGCGGCCGCCTCCCTAGCAGAGCAGTTCTTC
CASRRLAAASLAEQFF
>.|.|TRBJ1-5|TRBV20-1|13
TGCAGTGCTAGACCTTCGGGGGGTCAGCCCCAGCATTTT
CSARPSGGQPQHF
>.|TRBD1|TRBJ2-1|TRBV20-1|19
TGCAGTGCTGATCCTGGAGGGACAGGTGTACCCAGCTCCTACAATGAGCAGTTCTTC
CSADPGGTGVPSSYNEQFF
>many|TRBD1|TRBJ2-2|TRBV7-6|17
TGTGCCAGCAGCTTAGCCCTACAGGGGGTGAACACCGGGGAGCTGTTTTTT
CASSLALQGVNTGELFF
>few|.|TRBJ1-1|TRBV29-1|14
TGCAGCGCAGCGTTATTGACAGAGAACACTGAAGCTTTCTTT
CSAALLTENTEAFF
>once|.|TRBJ1-1|TRBV29-1|11
TGCAGCGTTGAAGAGGGGGGGGTAACTTTCTTT
CSVEEGGVTFF
>few|.|TRBJ2-5|TRBV18|18
TGTGCCAGCTCACCGACAGGGGATAGCGGGGTCGGCAGAGAGACCCAGTACTTC
CASSPTGDSGVGRETQYF
>once|.|TRBJ1-3|TRBV10-3|15
TGTGCCATCAGGAGGGACCGGATAACGGGAAACACCATATATTTT
CAIRRDRITGNTIYF
>many|TRBD2|TRBJ2-3|TRBV20-1|15
TGCAGTGCTAGAGACCAGCGGGGGAGCACAGATACGCAGTATTTT
CSARDQRGSTDTQYF
>few|TRBD1|TRBJ2-2|TRBV28|15
TGTGCCAGCAGTCGGGACAGGTTCCAGACCGGGGAGCTGTTTTTT
CASSRDRFQTGELFF
>few|.|TRBJ1-5|TRBV12-3/TRBV12-4|15
TGTGCCAGCAGTCCCAACACGGGGTTCAATCAGCCCCAGCATTTT
CASSPNTGFNQPQHF
>.|.|TRBJ1-2|TRBV14|13
TGTGCCAGCAGCCCCCTGGGTAACTATGGCTACACCTTC
CASSPLGNYGYTF
>few|.|TRBJ2-3|TRBV7-6|12
TGTGCCAGCAGCTCCTCTGGGGATACGCAGTATTTT
CASSSSGDTQYF
>few|.|TRBJ1-1|TRBV15|13
TGTGCCACCAGCAGAGATCGGGCACCCGGAGCTTTCTTT
CATSRDRAPGAFF
>.|.|TRBJ2-7|TRBV6-6|14
TGTGCCAGCAGTTCCCGGATCCCCACCTACGAGCAGTACTTC
CASSSRIPTYEQYF
>.|TRBD2|TRBJ2-5|TRBV7-2|19
TGTGCCAGCAGCTTAGGAGTGGCTAGCGGGGGGGGGACCCAAGAGACCCAGTACTTC
CASSLGVASGGGTQETQYF
>many|.|TRBJ1-2|TRBV7-9|13
TGTGCCAGCACCCGGGACACCGGCTATGGCTACACCTTC
CASTRDTGYGYTF
>many|.|TRBJ1-1|TRBV7-2|15
TGTGCCAGCAGCTTAGCGTACGGCAGCTGGAATGAAGCTTTCTTT
CASSLAYGSWNEAFF
>.|.|TRBJ2-1|TRBV7-9|14
TGTGCCAGCAGCTTAAGCGGGTTTTACAATGAGCAGTTCTTC
CASSLSGFYNEQFF
>.|TRBD1|TRBJ1-2|TRBV30|18
TGTGCCTGGAGTCCTCGTTCGTGGGACAGGAATACAGGCTATGGCTACACCTTC
CAWSPRSWDRNTGYGYTF
>few|TRBD1|TRBJ1-4|TRBV7-6|14
TGTGCCAGCAGCTCTGGACAGGGCCCTGAAAAACTGTTTTTT
CASSSGQGPEKLFF
>few|TRBD1|TRBJ1-4|TRBV5-4|14
TGTGCCAGCAGCAAGGGACAGGGAATCGAAAAACTGTTTTTT
CASSKGQGIEKLFF
>few|.|TRBJ2-3|TRBV7-2|14
TGTGCCAGCAGCCCCCACTGGAGCACAGATACGCAGTATTTT
CASSPHWSTDTQYF
>few|.|TRBJ1-5|TRBV5-6|13
TGTGCCAGCAGCTGGACCTTCGGCGGCCCCCAGCATTTT
CASSWTFGGPQHF
>few|TRBD1|TRBJ1-1|TRBV6-2/TRBV6-3|14
TGTGCCAGCAGTAAAAACAGGGGGCACGCTGAAGCTTTCTTT
CASSKNRGHAEAFF
>few|.|TRBJ1-1|TRBV7-3|13
TGTGCCAGCAGACTGGAAGCGAACACTGAAGCTTTCTTT
CASRLEANTEAFF
>.|.|TRBJ1-4|TRBV29-1|14
TGCAGCGTTTGCCCAGATGCAACTAATGAAAAACTGTTTTTT
CSVCPDATNEKLFF